This is a list of T cell receptor beta chains from one sample in a study of blood T cell repertoires in COVID-19. Sequencing was performed with immunoSEQ multiplex PCR; in TCRdb, only in-frame clones are kept and a portion is missing. The sample lists about 260,000 clones; 75% to 90% were seen once. Sequences were obtained from peripheral blood. The receptors stem from a human donor in a cohort sampled during active COVID-19. The CDR3 runs from the conserved cysteine through the conserved F or W. The order of the fields is V gene, clone size, D gene, J gene, CDR3 protein, CDR3 DNA. A D gene is named only where the DNA matches it firmly. Only some rows state a clone size, as once, few, many or a class for expanded clones.

>TRBV10-3|.|.|TRBJ1-3
CAISRTAGNTIYF
TGTGCCATCAGTAGGACAGCAGGAAACACCATATATTTT
>TRBV11-3|.|.|TRBJ2-1
CASSSRVDEQFF
TGTGCCAGCAGCTCGAGGGTGGATGAGCAGTTCTTC
>TRBV10-3|.|TRBD2|TRBJ2-7
CAISGGTSGPYEQYF
TGTGCCATCAGTGGAGGGACTAGCGGACCCTACGAGCAGTACTTC
>TRBV19|.|.|TRBJ1-1
CASSLGRRTEAFF
TGTGCCAGTAGTTTGGGAAGGAGGACTGAAGCTTTCTTT
>TRBV6-5|.|TRBD1|TRBJ1-5
CASSWDRGLTNQPQHF
TGTGCCAGCAGTTGGGACAGGGGGCTCACTAATCAGCCCCAGCATTTT
>TRBV5-6|once|.|TRBJ2-1
CASSFTGYGYNEQFF
TGTGCCAGCAGCTTCACAGGGTACGGCTACAATGAGCAGTTCTTC
>TRBV18|.|.|TRBJ1-6
CASSPPSGAPNSPLHF
TGTGCCAGCTCACCACCGTCAGGGGCGCCTAATTCACCCCTCCACTTT
>TRBV3-1/TRBV3-2|.|.|TRBJ1-5
CASSQMAQQPQHF
TGTGCCAGCAGCCAGATGGCCCAACAGCCCCAGCATTTT
>TRBV7-2|.|TRBD2|TRBJ2-7
CASSLGAGLAMIGSEQYF
TGTGCCAGCAGCTTAGGGGCCGGACTAGCGATGATTGGTTCCGAGCAGTACTTC
>TRBV6-1|.|.|TRBJ1-5
CASSEAITSNQPQHF
TGTGCCAGCAGTGAAGCCATAACAAGCAATCAGCCCCAGCATTTT
>TRBV6-2/TRBV6-3|.|TRBD1|TRBJ1-2
CASSRPGGFGYTF
TGTGCCAGCAGCAGACCAGGGGGGTTTGGCTACACCTTC
>TRBV18|.|TRBD1|TRBJ2-7
CASSPKGRDRATYEQYF
TGTGCCAGCTCACCAAAAGGCCGGGACAGGGCAACCTACGAGCAGTACTTC
>TRBV5-5|.|.|TRBJ1-2
CASSLELRWGHGGYTF
TGTGCCAGCAGCTTGGAGTTGCGCTGGGGGCATGGGGGCTACACCTTC
>TRBV6-5|.|.|TRBJ1-2
CASNLASGYTF
TGTGCCAGCAACCTAGCCTCTGGCTACACCTTC
>TRBV5-1|.|TRBD1|TRBJ2-3
CASSLGQGADTQYF
TGCGCCAGCAGCTTGGGACAGGGTGCAGATACGCAGTATTTT
>TRBV21-1|once|.|TRBJ1-1
CASRRRAEAFF
TGTGCCAGCAGAAGGAGGGCTGAAGCTTTCTTT
>TRBV2|.|.|TRBJ2-5
CASSESRGRKETQYF
TGTGCCAGCAGTGAAAGCAGGGGACGGAAAGAGACCCAGTACTTC
>TRBV29-1|.|TRBD2|TRBJ2-1
CSGSRAGAYNEQFF
TGCAGCGGATCCAGGGCGGGAGCCTACAATGAGCAGTTCTTC
>TRBV5-8|.|TRBD1|TRBJ1-4
CASSSGQGGEKLFF
TGTGCCAGCAGTTCAGGACAGGGCGGTGAAAAACTGTTTTTT
>TRBV7-2|.|.|TRBJ1-5
CASSSSSNQPQHF
TGTGCCAGCAGCTCCTCCAGCAATCAGCCCCAGCATTTT
>TRBV7-6|once|TRBD1|TRBJ1-6
CASSVRQGQSGPLHF
TGTGCCAGCAGCGTCCGACAGGGCCAAAGCGGGCCCCTCCACTTT
>TRBV19|.|.|TRBJ2-4
CASGGVGLAKNIQYF
TGTGCCAGTGGAGGGGTCGGCCTAGCCAAAAACATTCAGTACTTC
>TRBV15|.|TRBD2|TRBJ2-3
CATSREYSGGTDTQYF
TGTGCCACCAGCAGAGAATATAGCGGGGGCACAGATACGCAGTATTTT
>TRBV6-1|many|TRBD1|TRBJ2-5
CASSEDRGRGETQYF
TGTGCCAGCAGTGAGGACAGGGGGCGAGGGGAGACCCAGTACTTC